This record looks at one TCR beta chain sequence and its context. This sample stems from a study of T cells in Graves' hyperthyroidism and ophthalmopathy. The TCR beta CDR3 regions underwent amplification using RNA transcripts as the source. The HTBI primer set was used in a first-round RT-PCR of the TCR CDR3. TCRdb re-analysed the multiplex PCR reads in MiXCR, keeping a single row per CDR3 protein. The data show approximately 210,000 distinct CDR3 sequences, with more than 15% seen just once and under 65% held by the top ten. CDR3 size: 15 residues. The ends lost 3 bases at V and 6 bases at J; junction bases unmatched: 3. Germline lookup yields CDR1 SGDLS and CDR2 YYNGEE.

The source of this sequence is a man in his fifties with Graves' hyperthyroidism. The sequenced sample consisted of blood. The chain employs TRBV9 and TRBJ2-3; 14 nucleotides align to TRBD2. The CDR3 DNA reads as TGTGCCAGCAGCGGAGGGACTAGCGGGAGCGATACGCAGTATTTT. Translated: CASSGGTSGSDTQYF.